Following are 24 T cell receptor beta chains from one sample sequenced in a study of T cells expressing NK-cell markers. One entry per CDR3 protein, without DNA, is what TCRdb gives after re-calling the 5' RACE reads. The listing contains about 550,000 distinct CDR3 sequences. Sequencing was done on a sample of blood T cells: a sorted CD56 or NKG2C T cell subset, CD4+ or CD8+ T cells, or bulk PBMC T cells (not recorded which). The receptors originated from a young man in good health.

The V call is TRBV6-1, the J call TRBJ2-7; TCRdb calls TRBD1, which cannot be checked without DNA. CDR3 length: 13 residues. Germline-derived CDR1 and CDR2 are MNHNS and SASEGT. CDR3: CASSGQLGLEQYF.

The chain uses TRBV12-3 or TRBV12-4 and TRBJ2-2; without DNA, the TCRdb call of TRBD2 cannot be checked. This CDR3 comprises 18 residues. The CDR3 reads CASSLAPRAFLNTGELFF.

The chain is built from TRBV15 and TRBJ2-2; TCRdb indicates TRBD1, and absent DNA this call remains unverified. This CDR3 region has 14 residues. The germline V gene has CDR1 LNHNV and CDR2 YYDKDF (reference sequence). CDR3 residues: CATSIWQGTGELFF.

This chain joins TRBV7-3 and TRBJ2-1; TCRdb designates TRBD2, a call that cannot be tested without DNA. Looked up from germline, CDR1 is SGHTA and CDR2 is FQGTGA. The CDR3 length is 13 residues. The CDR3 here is CASSEGGPNEQFF.

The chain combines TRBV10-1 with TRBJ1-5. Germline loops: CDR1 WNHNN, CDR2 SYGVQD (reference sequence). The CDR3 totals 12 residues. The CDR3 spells CASSDGNQPQHF.

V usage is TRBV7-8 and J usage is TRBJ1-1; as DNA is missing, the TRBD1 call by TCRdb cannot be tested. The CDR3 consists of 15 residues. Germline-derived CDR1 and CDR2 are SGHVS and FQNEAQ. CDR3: CASSLGRGLSTEAFF.

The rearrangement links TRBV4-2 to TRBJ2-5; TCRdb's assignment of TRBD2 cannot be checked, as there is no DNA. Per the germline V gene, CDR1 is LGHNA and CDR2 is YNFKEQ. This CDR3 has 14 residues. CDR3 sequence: CASSQAGGDETQYF.

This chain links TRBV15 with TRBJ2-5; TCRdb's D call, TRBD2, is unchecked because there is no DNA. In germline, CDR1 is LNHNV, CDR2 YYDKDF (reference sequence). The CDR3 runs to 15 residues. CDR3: CATSSLAGVSETQYF.

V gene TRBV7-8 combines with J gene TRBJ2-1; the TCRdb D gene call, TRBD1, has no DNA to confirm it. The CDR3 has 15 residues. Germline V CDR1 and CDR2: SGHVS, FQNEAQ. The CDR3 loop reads CASSSDRVAYNEQFF.

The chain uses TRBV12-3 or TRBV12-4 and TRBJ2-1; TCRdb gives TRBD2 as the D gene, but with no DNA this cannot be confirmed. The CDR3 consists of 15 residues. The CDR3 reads CASSFRGTSYNEQFF.

CDR3 in amino acids: CATSRGGARDTQYF. V and J are TRBV15 and TRBJ2-3; TCRdb names TRBD1, which stays unverified in the absence of DNA. The V gene's germline CDR1 is LNHNV and CDR2 YYDKDF (reference sequence). CDR3 length: 14 amino acids.

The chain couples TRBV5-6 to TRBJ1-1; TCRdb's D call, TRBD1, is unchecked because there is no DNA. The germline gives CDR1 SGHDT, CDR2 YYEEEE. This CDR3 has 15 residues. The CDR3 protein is CASSLGQGAAEDAFF.

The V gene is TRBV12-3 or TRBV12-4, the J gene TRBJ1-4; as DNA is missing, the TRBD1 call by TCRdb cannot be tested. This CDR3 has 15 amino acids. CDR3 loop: CASSPQTGGSEKLFF.

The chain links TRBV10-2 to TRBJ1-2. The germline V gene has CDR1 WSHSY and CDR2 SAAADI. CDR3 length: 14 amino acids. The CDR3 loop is CASSELDQAGGYTF.

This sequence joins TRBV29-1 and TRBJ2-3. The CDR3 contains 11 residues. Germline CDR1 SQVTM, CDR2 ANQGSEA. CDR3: CSVTEADTQYF.

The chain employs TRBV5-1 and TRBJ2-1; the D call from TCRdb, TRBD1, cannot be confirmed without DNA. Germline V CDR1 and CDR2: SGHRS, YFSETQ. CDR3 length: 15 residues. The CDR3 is CASSLLGTGTNEQFF.

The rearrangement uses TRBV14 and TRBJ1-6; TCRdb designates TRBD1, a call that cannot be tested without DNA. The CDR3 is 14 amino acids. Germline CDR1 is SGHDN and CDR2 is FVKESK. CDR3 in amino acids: CASSPSFGASPLHF. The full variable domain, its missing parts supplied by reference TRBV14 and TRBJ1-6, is EAGVTQFPSHSVIEKGQTVTLRCDPISGHDNLYWYRRVMGKEIKFLLHFVKESKQDESGMPNNRFLAERTGGTYSTLKVQPAELEDSGVYFCASSPSFGASPLHFGNGTRLTVT.

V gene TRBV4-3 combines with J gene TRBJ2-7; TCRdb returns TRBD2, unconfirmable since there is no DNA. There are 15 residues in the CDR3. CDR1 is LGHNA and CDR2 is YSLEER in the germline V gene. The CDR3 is CASSRGTSGLDEQYF.

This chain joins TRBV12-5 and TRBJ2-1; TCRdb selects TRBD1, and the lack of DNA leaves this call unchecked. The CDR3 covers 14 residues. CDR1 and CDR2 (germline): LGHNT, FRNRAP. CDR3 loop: CASGLGDRVNEQFF.

CDR3 sequence reads: CASSLGVDLGSDTQYF. The chain recombines TRBV12-3 or TRBV12-4 with TRBJ2-3; lacking DNA, the TRBD2 call made by TCRdb goes unchecked. This CDR3 has 16 amino acids.

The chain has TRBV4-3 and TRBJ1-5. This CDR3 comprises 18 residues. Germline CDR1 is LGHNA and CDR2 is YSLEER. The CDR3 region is CASSPRHWGEDGNQPQHF.

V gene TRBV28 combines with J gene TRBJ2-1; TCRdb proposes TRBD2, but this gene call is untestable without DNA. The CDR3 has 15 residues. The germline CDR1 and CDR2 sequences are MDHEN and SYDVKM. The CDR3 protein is CASPPLAGGPSEQFF.

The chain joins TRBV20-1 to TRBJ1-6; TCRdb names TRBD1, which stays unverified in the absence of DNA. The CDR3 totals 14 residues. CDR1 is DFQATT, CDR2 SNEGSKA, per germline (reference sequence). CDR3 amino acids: CSAREDSFNSPLHF.

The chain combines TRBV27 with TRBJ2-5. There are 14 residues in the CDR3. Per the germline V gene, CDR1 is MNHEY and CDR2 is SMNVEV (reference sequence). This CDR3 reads CASSLPGLQETQYF.